The clone carrying this TCR beta chain was counted only a few times. This specimen belongs to a study of control samples from healthy donors and cancer patients. Produced via immunoSEQ multiplex PCR; TCRdb's table is partial and in-frame only. The sample shows about 98,000 clones, roughly four fifths of them seen only once. Sequenced: blood. The receptor was derived from a man aged 60-69 years in good health.

Written as DNA, the CDR3 is TGCGCCAGCAGCCAAGGTATGAACACTGAAGCTTTCTTT. Translating it yields CASSQGMNTEAFF. The J gene is TRBJ1-1, the V gene TRBV4-1; D remains ambiguous. This CDR3 comprises 13 residues. Trimming took 1 base from V and 0 from J, leaving 3 bases between them. The germline V gene has CDR1 MGHRA and CDR2 YSYEKL.